Shown below are 5 T cell receptor beta chains from a single sample sequenced in a study of cytomegalovirus exposure and HLA in healthy donors. Primers included in the PCR were 60 Vbeta and 13 Jbeta primers. The method was immunoSEQ multiplex PCR; TCRdb's version includes in-frame clones alone and lacks a portion of them. The sample lists about 130,000 clones, 65% to 90% occurring once. The sample was PBMCs. The receptor set was obtained from a girl aged 2-9 years in good health and CMV-seronegative.

The chain joins TRBV5-1 to TRBJ2-5; D gene uncertain. The CDR3 runs to 13 residues. Germline V lookup: CDR1 SGHRS, CDR2 YFSETQ. Trimming left V 4 bases short and J 4 bases short, with 11 bases between. CDR3 DNA sequence: TGCGCCAGCAGCCCACTGAATCGAGAGACCCAGTACTTC. It encodes CASSPLNRETQYF.

The chain links TRBV5-4 to TRBJ2-5, with TRBD2 matching over 9 bases. Matching the DNA end better, TRBJ2-7 makes the J call doubtful. The V gene's germline CDR1 is SGHNT and CDR2 YYREEE (reference sequence). This CDR3 contains 17 residues. The DNA for the CDR3 is TGTGCCAGCAGCTTGGGAGGACGGGCAGCGGGGGGAGGCGAGCAGTACTTC. This gives the protein CASSLGGRAAGGGEQYF.

V is TRBV19 and J is TRBJ2-5, with a tentative D call TRBD1 (5 bases). The ends were cut back, 3 bases at V and 1 base at J, with 9 bases in the middle. The V gene's germline CDR1 is LNHDA and CDR2 SQIVND (reference sequence). The CDR3 contains 14 residues. The CDR3 sequence is CASSIQGTQETQYF. The CDR3 nucleotides are TGTGCCAGTAGTATCCAGGGTACCCAAGAGACCCAGTACTTC.

The chain couples TRBV28 to TRBJ2-7; 9 bases agree with TRBD1. V shed 6 bases and J 2 bases; nucleotides not matched to a gene: 5. CDR3 length: 14 amino acids. CDR1 and CDR2 from the germline V gene are MDHEN and SYDVKM. This CDR3 reads CASSPGDRAYEQYF. The CDR3 nucleotides are TGTGCCAGCAGCCCCGGGGACAGGGCCTACGAGCAGTACTTC. Using reference TRBV28 and TRBJ2-7 for the parts outside the CDR3, the full variable domain is DVKVTQSSRYLVKRTGEKVFLECVQDMDHENMFWYRQDPGLGLRLIYFSYDVKMKEKGDIPEGYSVSREKKERFSLILESASTNQTSMYLCASSPGDRAYEQYFGPGTRLTVT.

This chain links TRBV18 with TRBJ1-2; 7 bases match TRBD1. The CDR3 sequence is 17 residues long. Germline V gene lookup returns CDR1 KGHSH and CDR2 LQKENI. V lost 0 bases, J lost 2 bases, and 9 bases stayed unmatched. CDR3 bases: TGTGCCAGCTCACCACCGGTGAGACAGGGTGGCAACTATGGCTACACCTTC. Its protein is CASSPPVRQGGNYGYTF.